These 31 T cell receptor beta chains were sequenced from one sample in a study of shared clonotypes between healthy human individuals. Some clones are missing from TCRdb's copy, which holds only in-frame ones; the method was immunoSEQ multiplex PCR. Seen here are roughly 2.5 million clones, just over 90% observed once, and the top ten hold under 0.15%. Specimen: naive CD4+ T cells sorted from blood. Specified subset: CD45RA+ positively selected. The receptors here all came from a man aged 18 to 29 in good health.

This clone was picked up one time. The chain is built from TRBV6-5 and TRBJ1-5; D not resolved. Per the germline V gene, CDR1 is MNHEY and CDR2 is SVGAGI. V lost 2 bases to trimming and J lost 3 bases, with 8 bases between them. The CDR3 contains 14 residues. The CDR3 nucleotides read TGTGCCAGCAGTTACACCCGGAACAATCAGCCCCAGCATTTT. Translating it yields CASSYTRNNQPQHF.

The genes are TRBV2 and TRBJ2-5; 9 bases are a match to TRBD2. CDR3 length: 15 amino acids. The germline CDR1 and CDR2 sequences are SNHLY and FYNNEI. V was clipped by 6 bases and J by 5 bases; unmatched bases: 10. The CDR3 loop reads CASRREGQIWETQYF. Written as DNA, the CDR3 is TGTGCCAGCAGGCGGGAGGGACAGATTTGGGAGACCCAGTACTTC. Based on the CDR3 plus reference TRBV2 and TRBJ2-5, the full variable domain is EPEVTQTPSHQVTQMGQEVILRCVPISNHLYFYWYRQILGQKVEFLVSFYNNEISEKSEIFDDQFSVERPDGSNFTLKIRSTKLEDSAMYFCASRREGQIWETQYFGPGTRLLVL.

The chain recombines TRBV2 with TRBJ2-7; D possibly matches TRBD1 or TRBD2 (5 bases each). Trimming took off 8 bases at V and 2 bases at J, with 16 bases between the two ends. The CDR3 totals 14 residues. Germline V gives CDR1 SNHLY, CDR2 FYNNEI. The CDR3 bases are TGTGCCAGCGGTCTACATCCGGGGCCCTACGAGCAGTACTTC. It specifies CASGLHPGPYEQYF.

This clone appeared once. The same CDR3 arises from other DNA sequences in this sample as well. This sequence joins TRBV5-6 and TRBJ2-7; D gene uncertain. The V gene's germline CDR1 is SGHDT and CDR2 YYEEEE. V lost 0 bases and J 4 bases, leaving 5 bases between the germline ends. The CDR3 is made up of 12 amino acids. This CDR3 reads CASSLDGYEQYF. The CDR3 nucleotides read TGTGCCAGCAGCTTGGATGGGTACGAGCAGTACTTC.

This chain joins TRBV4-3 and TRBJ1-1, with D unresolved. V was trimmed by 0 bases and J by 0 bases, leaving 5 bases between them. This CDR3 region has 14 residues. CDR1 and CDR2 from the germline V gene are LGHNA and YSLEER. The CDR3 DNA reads TGCGCCAGCAGCCAAGAATGGCTGAACACTGAAGCTTTCTTT. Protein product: CASSQEWLNTEAFF.

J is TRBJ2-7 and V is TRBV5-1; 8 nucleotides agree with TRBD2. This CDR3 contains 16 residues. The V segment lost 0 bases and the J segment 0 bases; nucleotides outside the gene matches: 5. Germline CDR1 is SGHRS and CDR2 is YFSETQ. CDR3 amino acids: CASSLATSGYSYEQYF. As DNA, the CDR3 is TGCGCCAGCAGCTTGGCTACTAGCGGATACTCCTACGAGCAGTACTTC.

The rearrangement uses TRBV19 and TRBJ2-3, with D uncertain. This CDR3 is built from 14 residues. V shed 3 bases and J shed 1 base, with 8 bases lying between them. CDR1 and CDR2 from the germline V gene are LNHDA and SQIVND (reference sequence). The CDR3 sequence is CASSIGIGTDTQYF. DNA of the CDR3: TGTGCCAGTAGTATTGGTATCGGCACAGATACGCAGTATTTT.

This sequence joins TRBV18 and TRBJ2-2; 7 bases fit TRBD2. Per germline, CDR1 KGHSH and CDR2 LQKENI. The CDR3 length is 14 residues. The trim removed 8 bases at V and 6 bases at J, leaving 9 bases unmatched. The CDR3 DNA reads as TGTGCCAGCCCGGACGGACTAGGATCCGGGGAGCTGTTTTTT. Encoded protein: CASPDGLGSGELFF.

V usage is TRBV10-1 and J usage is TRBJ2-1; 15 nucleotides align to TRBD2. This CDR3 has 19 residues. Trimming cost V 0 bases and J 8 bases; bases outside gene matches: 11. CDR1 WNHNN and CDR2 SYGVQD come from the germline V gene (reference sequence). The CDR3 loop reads CASSESTRTSGRGGHEQFF. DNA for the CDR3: TGCGCCAGCAGTGAGTCGACCCGGACTAGCGGGAGGGGAGGTCATGAGCAGTTCTTC.

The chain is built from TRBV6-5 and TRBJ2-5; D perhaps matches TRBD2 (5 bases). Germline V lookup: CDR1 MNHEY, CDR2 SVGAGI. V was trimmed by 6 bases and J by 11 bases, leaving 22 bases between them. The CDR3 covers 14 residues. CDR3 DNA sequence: TGTGCCAGCAGGGCAGGCGATGTTCGTGGGGAGCAGTACTTC. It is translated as CASRAGDVRGEQYF.

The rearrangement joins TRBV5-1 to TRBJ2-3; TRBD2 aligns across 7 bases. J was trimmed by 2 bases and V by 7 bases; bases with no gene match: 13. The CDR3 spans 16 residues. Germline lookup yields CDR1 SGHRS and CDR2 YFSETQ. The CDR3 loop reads CASAQGVRENTDTQYF. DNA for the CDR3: TGCGCCAGCGCCCAGGGAGTGCGGGAGAACACAGATACGCAGTATTTT.

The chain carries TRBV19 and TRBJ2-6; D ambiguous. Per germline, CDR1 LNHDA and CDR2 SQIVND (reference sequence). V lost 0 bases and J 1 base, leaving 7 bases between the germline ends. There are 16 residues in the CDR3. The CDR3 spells CASSIEVGSGANVLTF. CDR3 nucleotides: TGTGCCAGTAGTATAGAGGTGGGATCTGGGGCCAACGTCCTGACTTTC. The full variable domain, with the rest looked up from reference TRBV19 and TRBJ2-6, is DGGITQSPKYLFRKEGQNVTLSCEQNLNHDAMYWYRQDPGQGLRLIYYSQIVNDFQKGDIAEGYSVSREKKESFPLTVTSAQKNPTAFYLCASSIEVGSGANVLTFGAGSRLTVL.

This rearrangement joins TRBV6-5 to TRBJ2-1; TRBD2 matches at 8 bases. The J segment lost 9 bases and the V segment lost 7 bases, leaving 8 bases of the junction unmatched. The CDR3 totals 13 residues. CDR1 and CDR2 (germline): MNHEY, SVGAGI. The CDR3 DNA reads TGTGCCAGCATGGCGGGGGGAGGTCGTGAGCAGTTCTTC. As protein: CASMAGGGREQFF.

The CDR3, as DNA: TGTGCCAGCAGCTTGGGACAGGGGGCGAACACCGGGGAGCTGTTTTTT. Encoded protein: CASSLGQGANTGELFF. V is TRBV5-5 and J is TRBJ2-2; 9 nucleotides line up with TRBD1. The germline CDR1 and CDR2 sequences are SGHKS and YYEKEE (reference sequence). J was trimmed by 0 bases and V by 0 bases; bases with no gene match: 0. The CDR3 contains 16 residues.

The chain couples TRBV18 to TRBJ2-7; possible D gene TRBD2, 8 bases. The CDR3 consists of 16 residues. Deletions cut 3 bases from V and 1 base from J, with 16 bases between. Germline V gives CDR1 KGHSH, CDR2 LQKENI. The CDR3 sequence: CASSPQGGGRSYEQYF. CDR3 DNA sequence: TGTGCCAGCTCACCGCAGGGGGGCGGGAGGTCCTACGAGCAGTACTTC.

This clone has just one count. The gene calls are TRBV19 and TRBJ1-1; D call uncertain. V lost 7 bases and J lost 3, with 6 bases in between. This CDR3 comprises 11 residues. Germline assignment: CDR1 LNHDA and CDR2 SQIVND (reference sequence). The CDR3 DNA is TGTGCCAGTATGAGGGACACTGAAGCTTTCTTT. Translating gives CASMRDTEAFF. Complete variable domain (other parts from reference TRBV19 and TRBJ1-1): DGGITQSPKYLFRKEGQNVTLSCEQNLNHDAMYWYRQDPGQGLRLIYYSQIVNDFQKGDIAEGYSVSREKKESFPLTVTSAQKNPTAFYLCASMRDTEAFFGQGTRLTVV.

This CDR3 reads CASSLGTSGRFQETQYF. CDR3 DNA: TGCGCCAGCAGCTTGGGGACTAGCGGGAGGTTCCAAGAGACCCAGTACTTC. The chain carries TRBV5-1 and TRBJ2-5; 14 bases match TRBD2. Germline CDR1 reads SGHRS; CDR2 reads YFSETQ. The trim removed 0 bases at V and 1 base at J, leaving 2 bases unmatched. This CDR3 region has 17 residues.

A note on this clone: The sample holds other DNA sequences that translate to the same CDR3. CDR3 amino acids: CASSIGGDQPQHF. The CDR3 DNA reads as TGTGCCAGTAGTATAGGAGGAGACCAGCCCCAGCATTTT. This chain joins TRBV19 and TRBJ1-5; D gene unclear. V was clipped by 1 base and J by 7 bases, with 8 bases between them. From germline, CDR1 is LNHDA and CDR2 SQIVND (reference sequence). CDR3 length: 13 residues.

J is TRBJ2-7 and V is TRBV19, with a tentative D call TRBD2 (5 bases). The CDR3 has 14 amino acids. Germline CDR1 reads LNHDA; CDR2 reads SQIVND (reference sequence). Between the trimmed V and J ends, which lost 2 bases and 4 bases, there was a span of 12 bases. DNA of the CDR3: TGTGCCAGTAGTATACGGGGTTTTTCTTACGAGCAGTACTTC. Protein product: CASSIRGFSYEQYF.

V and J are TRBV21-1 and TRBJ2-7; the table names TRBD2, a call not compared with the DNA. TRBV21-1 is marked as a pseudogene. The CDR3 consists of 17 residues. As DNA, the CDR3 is TGTGCCAGCAGCAAAGCTTTCCGGGTCCCCAGCTCCTACGAGCAGTACTTC. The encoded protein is CASSKAFRVPSSYEQYF.

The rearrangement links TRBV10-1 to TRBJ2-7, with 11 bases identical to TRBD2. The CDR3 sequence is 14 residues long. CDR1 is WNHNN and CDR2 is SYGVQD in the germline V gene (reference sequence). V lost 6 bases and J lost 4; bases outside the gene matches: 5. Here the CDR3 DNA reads TGCGCCAGCAGCCAGACTAGCGGGGCATACGAGCAGTACTTC. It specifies CASSQTSGAYEQYF.

As DNA, the CDR3 is TGCGCCAGCAGCCAAGGTCCCGGGACTAGCGGGGTTAGCACAGATACGCAGTATTTT. Translating gives CASSQGPGTSGVSTDTQYF. This sequence joins TRBV4-3 and TRBJ2-3; 13 nucleotides agree with TRBD2. The CDR3 sequence is 19 residues long. With V trimmed by 1 base and J by 0 bases, 7 bases remained unmatched. Germline V gene sequence: CDR1 LGHNA, CDR2 YSLEER.

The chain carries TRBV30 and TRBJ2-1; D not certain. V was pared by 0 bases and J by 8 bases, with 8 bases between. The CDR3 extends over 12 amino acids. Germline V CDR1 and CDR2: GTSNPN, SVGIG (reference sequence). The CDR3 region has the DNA TGTGCCTGGAGTGTTCAATCCGATGAGCAGTTCTTC. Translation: CAWSVQSDEQFF.

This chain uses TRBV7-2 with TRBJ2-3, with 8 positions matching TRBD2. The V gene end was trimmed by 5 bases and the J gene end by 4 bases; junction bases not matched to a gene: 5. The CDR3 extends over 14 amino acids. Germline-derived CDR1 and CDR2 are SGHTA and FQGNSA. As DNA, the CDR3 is TGTGCCAGCAGCCCGGGACTAGGACCAGATACGCAGTATTTT. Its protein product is CASSPGLGPDTQYF.

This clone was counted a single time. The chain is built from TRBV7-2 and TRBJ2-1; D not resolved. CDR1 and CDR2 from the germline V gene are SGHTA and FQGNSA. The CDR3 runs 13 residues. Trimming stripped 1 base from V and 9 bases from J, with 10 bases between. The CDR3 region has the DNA TGTGCCAGCAGCTTAGGGACGCTTTCTGAGCAGTTCTTC. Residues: CASSLGTLSEQFF.

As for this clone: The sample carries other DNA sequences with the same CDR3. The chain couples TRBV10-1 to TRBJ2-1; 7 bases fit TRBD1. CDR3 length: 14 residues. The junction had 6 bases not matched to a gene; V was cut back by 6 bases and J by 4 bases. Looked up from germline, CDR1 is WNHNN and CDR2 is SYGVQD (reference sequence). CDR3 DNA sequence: TGCGCCAGCAGCCGAGGGGGCCCGTACAATGAGCAGTTCTTC. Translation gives CASSRGGPYNEQFF.

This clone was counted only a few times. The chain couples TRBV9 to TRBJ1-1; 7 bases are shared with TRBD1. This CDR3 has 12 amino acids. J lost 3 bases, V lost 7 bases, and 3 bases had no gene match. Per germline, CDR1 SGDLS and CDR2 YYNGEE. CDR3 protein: CASDRVDTEAFF. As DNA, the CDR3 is TGTGCCAGCGACAGGGTTGACACTGAAGCTTTCTTT.

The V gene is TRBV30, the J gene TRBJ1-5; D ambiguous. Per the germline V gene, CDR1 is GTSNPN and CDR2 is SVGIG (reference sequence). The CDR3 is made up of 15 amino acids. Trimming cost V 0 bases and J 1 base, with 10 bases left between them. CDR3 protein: CAWSVGLESNQPQHF. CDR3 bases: TGTGCCTGGAGTGTAGGGCTGGAAAGCAATCAGCCCCAGCATTTT. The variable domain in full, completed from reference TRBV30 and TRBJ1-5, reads SQTIHQWPATLVQPVGSPLSLECTVEGTSNPNLYWYRQAAGRGLQLLFYSVGIGQISSEVPQNLSASRPQDRQFILSSKKLLLSDSGFYLCAWSVGLESNQPQHFGDGTRLSIL.

Written as DNA, the CDR3 is TGTGCCAGCAGCATGACAGTACACAAAAACATTCAGTACTTC. It translates to CASSMTVHKNIQYF. The chain couples TRBV9 to TRBJ2-4, with D possibly being TRBD1 (5 bases). V dropped 4 bases and J dropped 3 bases, with 11 bases sitting between them. CDR3 length: 14 residues. CDR1 and CDR2 from the germline V gene are SGDLS and YYNGEE.

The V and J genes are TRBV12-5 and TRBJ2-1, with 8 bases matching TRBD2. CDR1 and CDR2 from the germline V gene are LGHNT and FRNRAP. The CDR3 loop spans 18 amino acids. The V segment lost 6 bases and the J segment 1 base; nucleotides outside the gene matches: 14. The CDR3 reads CASGLPWGAGGSYNEQFF. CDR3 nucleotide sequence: TGTGCTAGTGGCCTCCCTTGGGGGGCGGGGGGATCCTACAATGAGCAGTTCTTC.

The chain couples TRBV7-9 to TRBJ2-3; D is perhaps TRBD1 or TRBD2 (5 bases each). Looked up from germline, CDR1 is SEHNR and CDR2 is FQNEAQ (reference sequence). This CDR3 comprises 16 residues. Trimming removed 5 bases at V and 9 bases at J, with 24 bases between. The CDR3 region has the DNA TGTGCCAGCAGCCTCTCGGGCCCGGGGCCTTTGGGGACGCAGTATTTT. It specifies CASSLSGPGPLGTQYF.